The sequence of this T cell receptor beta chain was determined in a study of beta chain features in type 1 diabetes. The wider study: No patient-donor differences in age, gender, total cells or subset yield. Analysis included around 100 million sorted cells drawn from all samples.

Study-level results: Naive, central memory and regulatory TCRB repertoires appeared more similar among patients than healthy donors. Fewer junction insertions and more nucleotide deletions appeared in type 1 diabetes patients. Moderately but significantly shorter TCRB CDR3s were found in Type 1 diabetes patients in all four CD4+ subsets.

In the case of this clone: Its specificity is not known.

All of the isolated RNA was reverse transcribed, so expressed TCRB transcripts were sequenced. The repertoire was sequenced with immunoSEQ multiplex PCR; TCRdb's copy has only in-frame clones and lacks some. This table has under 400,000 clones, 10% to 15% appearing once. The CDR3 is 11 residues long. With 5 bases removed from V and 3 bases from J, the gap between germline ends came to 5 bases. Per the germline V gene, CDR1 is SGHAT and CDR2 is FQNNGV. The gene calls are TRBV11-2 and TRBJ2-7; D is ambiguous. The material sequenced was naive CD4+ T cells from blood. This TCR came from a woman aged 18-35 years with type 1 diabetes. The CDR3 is CASSPHYEQYF. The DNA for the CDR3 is TGTGCCAGCAGCCCCCACTACGAGCAGTACTTC.